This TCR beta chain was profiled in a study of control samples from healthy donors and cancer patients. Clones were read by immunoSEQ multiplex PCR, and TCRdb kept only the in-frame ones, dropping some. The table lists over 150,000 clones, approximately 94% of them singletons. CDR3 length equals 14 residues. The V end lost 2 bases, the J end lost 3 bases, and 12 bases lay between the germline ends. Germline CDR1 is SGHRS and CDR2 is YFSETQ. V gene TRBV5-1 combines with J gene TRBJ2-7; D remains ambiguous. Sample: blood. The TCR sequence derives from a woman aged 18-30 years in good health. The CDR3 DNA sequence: TGCGCCAGCAGCTTTCGGCCAGCTATCTACGAGCAGTACTTC. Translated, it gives CASSFRPAIYEQYF. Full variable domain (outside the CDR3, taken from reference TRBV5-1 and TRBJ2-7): KAGVTQTPRYLIKTRGQQVTLSCSPISGHRSVSWYQQTPGQGLQFLFEYFSETQRNKGNFPGRFSGRQFSNSRSEMNVSTLELGDSALYLCASSFRPAIYEQYFGPGTRLTVT.